This T cell receptor beta chain derives from a study of blood T cell repertoires in COVID-19. The repertoire was sequenced with immunoSEQ multiplex PCR; TCRdb's copy has only in-frame clones and lacks some. This sample carries about 270,000 clones, 88% of them seen once, and the ten largest clones take under 3.5%. Germline V gene data show CDR1 as KGHDR and CDR2 as SFDVKD. CDR3 length equals 18 residues. V was clipped by 2 bases and J by 3 bases; unmatched bases: 9. Specimen: PBMCs or T cells enriched from blood (not recorded which). The chain combines TRBV24-1 with TRBJ2-4, with 10 bases lining up with TRBD1. The origin of this receptor is a woman aged 45-65 years who had recovered from COVID-19. The CDR3 region is CATSDSLGQGSNKNIQYF. The CDR3 DNA sequence: TGTGCCACCAGTGATTCGCTGGGACAGGGGTCAAACAAAAACATTCAGTACTTC.